The 18 T cell receptor beta chains reported below all come from one sample, sequenced in a study of blood T cell repertoires in COVID-19. The repertoire was sequenced with immunoSEQ multiplex PCR; TCRdb's copy has only in-frame clones and lacks some. This table holds tens of thousands of clones, about 76% found once. Sequenced sample: peripheral blood. These receptors were taken from a human donor in a cohort sampled during active COVID-19.

This sequence joins TRBV6-6 and TRBJ2-7, with TRBD1 matching 8 bases. The V segment lost 0 bases and the J segment 5 bases; nucleotides outside the gene matches: 3. The CDR3 is 14 residues long. Germline V gives CDR1 MNHNY, CDR2 SVGAGI (reference sequence). CDR3 in amino acids: CASSYSTGADEQYF. DNA of the CDR3: TGTGCCAGCAGTTACTCGACAGGGGCAGACGAGCAGTACTTC.

The V call is TRBV28, the J call TRBJ2-6; perhaps TRBD1 as D (6 bases). This CDR3 contains 16 residues. The germline V gene has CDR1 MDHEN and CDR2 SYDVKM. With 6 bases removed from V and 0 bases from J, the gap between germline ends came to 12 bases. The CDR3 coding sequence is TGTGCCAGCAGCGAACTACAGGGCTCTGGGGCCAACGTCCTGACTTTC. The encoded protein is CASSELQGSGANVLTF.

In its sample, this clone was seen once. This rearrangement joins TRBV9 to TRBJ2-1; possibly TRBD2 for D (5 bases). This CDR3 comprises 13 residues. V lost 4 bases and J lost 5, with 10 bases in between. Germline CDR1 reads SGDLS; CDR2 reads YYNGEE. CDR3 sequence (DNA): TGTGCCAGCAGCCCCGGGGTGGACAATGAGCAGTTCTTC. Protein sequence: CASSPGVDNEQFF.

The V call is TRBV27, the J call TRBJ2-1; 10 bases agree with TRBD2. V trimming: 6 bases; J trimming: 4 bases; junction bases outside the gene matches: 12. The length of the CDR3 is 17 residues. The germline gives CDR1 MNHEY, CDR2 SMNVEV (reference sequence). The CDR3 loop reads CASSSDLAGGGYNEQFF. As DNA, the CDR3 is TGTGCCAGCAGCTCCGACTTAGCGGGGGGTGGGTACAATGAGCAGTTCTTC.

This clone was found many times. The chain combines TRBV4-1 with TRBJ2-7; D gene uncertain. The CDR3 is 14 amino acids. V lost 0 bases and J lost 6, with 12 bases in between. Germline V gene lookup returns CDR1 MGHRA and CDR2 YSYEKL. The CDR3 sequence is CASSQDLFYTEQYF. The CDR3 DNA reads TGCGCCAGCAGCCAAGATCTCTTTTACACCGAGCAGTACTTC.

This chain uses TRBV25-1 with TRBJ1-1, with a possible D match to TRBD1 (5 bases). CDR3 length equals 13 residues. Between the trimmed V and J ends, which lost 7 bases and 10 bases, there was a span of 19 bases. CDR1 and CDR2 (germline): MGHDK, SYGVNS. CDR3 DNA sequence: TGTGCCAGCACCCCCCCGGGTCAAAGGGGAGCTTTCTTT. It specifies CASTPPGQRGAFF.

The chain carries TRBV6-2 or TRBV6-3 and TRBJ2-7, with 11 nucleotides matching TRBD2. Germline V gene sequence: CDR1 MNHEY, CDR2 SVGEGT. V lost 0 bases and J lost 0; bases outside the gene matches: 7. The CDR3 is 18 amino acids. The CDR3, as DNA: TGTGCCAGCAGTTACTCCATACTTAGCGGGAGGGTCTCCTACGAGCAGTACTTC. Translated, it gives CASSYSILSGRVSYEQYF.

This chain joins TRBV29-1 and TRBJ1-1, with D tentatively TRBD1 (6 bases). The CDR3 covers 12 residues. Germline loops: CDR1 SQVTM, CDR2 ANQGSEA. Deletions cut 4 bases from V and 8 bases from J, with 14 bases between. DNA for the CDR3: TGCAGCGTTGCCCTCAACCAGGGGGAAGCTTTCTTT. Protein sequence: CSVALNQGEAFF.

This sequence joins TRBV15 and TRBJ1-1, with 9 positions matching TRBD1. The germline V gene has CDR1 LNHNV and CDR2 YYDKDF (reference sequence). Germline trimming cut 0 bases from V and 7 bases from J; bases unmatched to any gene: 9. This CDR3 comprises 16 residues. The CDR3 DNA sequence: TGTGCCACCAGCAGAGATTGGGGACAGGGTAGTGATGAAGCTTTCTTT. As protein: CATSRDWGQGSDEAFF.

The chain joins TRBV6-5 to TRBJ1-2; no clear D. Trimming shortened V by 6 bases and J by 3 bases, and 5 bases separated the two germline ends. Germline V gene lookup returns CDR1 MNHEY and CDR2 SVGAGI. CDR3 length equals 11 residues. The CDR3 region has the DNA TGTGCCAGCAGGGAGGACTATGGCTACACCTTC. As protein: CASREDYGYTF.

The chain is built from TRBV11-2 and TRBJ2-2; TRBD1 agrees at 9 bases. The CDR3 consists of 15 residues. Trimming removed 4 bases from V and 5 bases from J; junction bases left unmatched: 5. Germline values: CDR1 SGHAT, CDR2 FQNNGV. Here the CDR3 reads CASSSRQGGTGELFF. The CDR3 bases are TGTGCCAGCAGCTCGCGACAGGGGGGGACCGGGGAGCTGTTTTTT. The full variable domain, its missing parts supplied by reference TRBV11-2 and TRBJ2-2, is EAGVAQSPRYKIIEKRQSVAFWCNPISGHATLYWYQQILGQGPKLLIQFQNNGVVDDSQLPKDRFSAERLKGVDSTLKIQPAKLEDSAVYLCASSSRQGGTGELFFGEGSRLTVL.

This chain connects TRBV15 to TRBJ2-1; tentative D call: TRBD2 (6 bases). The CDR3 spans 14 residues. Germline CDR1 reads LNHNV; CDR2 reads YYDKDF (reference sequence). V lost 0 bases and J lost 6, with 9 bases in between. The CDR3 is CATSRDRRVNEQFF. CDR3 nucleotide sequence: TGTGCCACCAGCAGAGATAGGAGGGTCAATGAGCAGTTCTTC. Together with reference TRBV15 and TRBJ2-1, the CDR3 gives the full variable domain: DAMVIQNPRYQVTQFGKPVTLSCSQTLNHNVMYWYQQKSSQAPKLLFHYYDKDFNNEADTPDNFQSRRPNTSFCFLDIRSPGLGDTAMYLCATSRDRRVNEQFFGPGTRLTVL.

The chain employs TRBV7-2 and TRBJ2-1; 8 bases are a match to TRBD2. This CDR3 has 16 residues. V shed 3 bases, J shed 9 bases, and the junction held 13 bases outside the gene matches. Germline-derived CDR1 and CDR2 are SGHTA and FQGNSA. CDR3 residues: CASSLPSGYRTREQFF. For the CDR3, the DNA is TGTGCCAGCAGCTTGCCTAGCGGGTACCGGACGCGTGAGCAGTTCTTC. The variable domain in full, with the rest retrieved from reference TRBV7-2 and TRBJ2-1, is GAGVSQSPSNKVTEKGKDVELRCDPISGHTALYWYRQSLGQGLEFLIYFQGNSAPDKSGLPSDRFSAERTGGSVSTLTIQRTQQEDSAVYLCASSLPSGYRTREQFFGPGTRLTVL.

This clone was seen only once. This chain links TRBV27 with TRBJ1-6, with TRBD1 as a possible D gene (5 bases). This CDR3 comprises 17 residues. Germline V gene sequence: CDR1 MNHEY, CDR2 SMNVEV (reference sequence). V dropped 4 bases and J dropped 3 bases, with 16 bases sitting between them. The CDR3 is CASSSSAQAFYNSPLHF. CDR3 bases: TGTGCCAGCAGTTCATCGGCACAGGCGTTCTATAATTCACCCCTCCACTTT.

This clone was observed a handful of times. The V call is TRBV14, the J call TRBJ2-7; 9 bases line up with TRBD1. CDR1 and CDR2 (germline): SGHDN, FVKESK. This CDR3 has 16 residues. J was trimmed by 5 bases and V by 0 bases; bases with no gene match: 8. The DNA for the CDR3 is TGTGCCAGCAGCCAAGATCGGGGGACAGGGTCTAACGAGCAGTACTTC. Its translation: CASSQDRGTGSNEQYF.

This chain links TRBV27 with TRBJ2-1, with D perhaps matching TRBD2 (5 bases). The CDR3 runs 16 residues. The germline gives CDR1 MNHEY, CDR2 SMNVEV (reference sequence). The V end lost 0 bases, the J end lost 1 base, and 10 bases lay between the germline ends. The CDR3 DNA reads TGTGCCAGCAGTTTATCGCGGCTAGCTTCCTACAATGAGCAGTTCTTC. Translated, it gives CASSLSRLASYNEQFF.

The J gene is TRBJ2-5, the V gene TRBV5-1; unclear D gene. CDR1 and CDR2 from the germline V gene are SGHRS and YFSETQ. V lost 6 bases and J lost 8, with 14 bases in between. The CDR3 covers 12 residues. The CDR3: CASTGQEKTQYF. In DNA form, the CDR3 reads TGCGCCAGCACAGGTCAAGAGAAAACCCAGTACTTC.

Only one count was recorded for this clone. The chain joins TRBV19 to TRBJ1-1; 8 bases line up with TRBD1. From germline, CDR1 is LNHDA and CDR2 SQIVND (reference sequence). The junction had 10 bases not matched to a gene; V was cut back by 8 bases and J by 8 bases. CDR3 length: 13 amino acids. CDR3 DNA: TGTGCCAGTGGCCGGACAGGGTCTGAGGAAGCTTTCTTT. It translates to CASGRTGSEEAFF.